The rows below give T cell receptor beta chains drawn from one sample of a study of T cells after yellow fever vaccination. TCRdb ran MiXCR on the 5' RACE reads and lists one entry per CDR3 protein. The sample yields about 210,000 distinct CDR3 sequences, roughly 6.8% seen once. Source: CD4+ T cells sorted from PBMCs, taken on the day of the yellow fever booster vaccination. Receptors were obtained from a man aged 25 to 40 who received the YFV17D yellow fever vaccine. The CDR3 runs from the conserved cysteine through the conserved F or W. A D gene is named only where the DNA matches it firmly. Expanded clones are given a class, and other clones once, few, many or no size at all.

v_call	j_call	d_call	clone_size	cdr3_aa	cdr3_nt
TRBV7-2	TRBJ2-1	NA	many	CASSLTARDNEQFF	TGTGCCAGCAGCTTGACAGCCAGGGACAATGAGCAGTTCTTC
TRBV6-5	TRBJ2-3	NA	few	CASSYRPSAKSTDTQYF	TGTGCCAGCAGTTATAGGCCTAGCGCCAAAAGCACAGATACGCAGTATTTT
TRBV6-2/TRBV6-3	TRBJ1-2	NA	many	CASSDSNYGYTF	TGTGCCAGCAGCGACAGTAACTATGGCTACACCTTC
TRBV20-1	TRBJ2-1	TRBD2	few	CSARAYSGSGYNEQFF	TGCAGTGCTAGAGCGTATAGCGGGAGTGGGTACAATGAGCAGTTCTTC
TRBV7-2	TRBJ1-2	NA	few	CASSLARKGYTF	TGTGCCAGCAGCTTAGCACGTAAGGGCTACACCTTC
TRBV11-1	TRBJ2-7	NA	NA	CASSFTRGRYEQYF	TGTGCCAGCAGCTTCACCCGGGGGCGATACGAGCAGTACTTC
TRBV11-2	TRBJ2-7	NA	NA	CASSLGDYYEQYF	TGTGCCAGCAGCTTAGGGGATTACTACGAGCAGTACTTC
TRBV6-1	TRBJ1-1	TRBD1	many	CASRDRGQNTEAFF	TGTGCCAGCAGAGACAGGGGACAGAACACTGAAGCTTTCTTT
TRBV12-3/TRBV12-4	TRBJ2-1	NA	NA	CASSSRYNEQFF	TGTGCCAGCAGTTCCCGGTACAATGAGCAGTTCTTC
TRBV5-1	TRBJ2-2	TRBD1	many	CASSLASSGGSTGELFF	TGCGCCAGCAGCTTGGCCTCTTCAGGGGGCAGCACCGGGGAGCTGTTTTTT
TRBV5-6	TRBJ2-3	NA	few	CASTQSGDTQYF	TGTGCCAGCACCCAGAGCGGGGATACGCAGTATTTT
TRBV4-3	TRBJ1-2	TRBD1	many	CASSHLRDRGKAYGYTF	TGCGCCAGCAGCCACCTCCGGGACAGGGGGAAGGCCTATGGCTACACCTTC
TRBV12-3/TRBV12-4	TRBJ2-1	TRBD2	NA	CASTFRTSGYNEQFF	TGTGCCAGCACCTTCCGGACTAGCGGGTACAATGAGCAGTTCTTC